This T cell receptor (beta chain) was retrieved from a study of beta chain features in type 1 diabetes. Sequencing targeted expressed TCRB transcripts, as all isolated RNA had been reverse transcribed. TCRdb keeps only in-frame clones here, not all; method: immunoSEQ multiplex PCR. The sample lists 500,000 to 850,000 clones, roughly 13% seen once, with 0.03% to 0.04% in the top ten. Study-wide findings and caveats: Researchers report that Type 1 diabetes patients had moderately but significantly shorter TCRB CDR3s across all four CD4+ subsets.

This clone was seen only a few times. Its antigen is still unknown. CD4+ cells of the naive, central memory, regulatory and stem cell-like memory types were sorted via CD45RO/CCR7/CD25/CD127/CD95/CD27. The V end was cut by 0 bases, the J end by 7 bases, with 13 bases between. In germline, CDR1 is MNHEY, CDR2 SVGAGI. This CDR3 contains 14 residues. Sequencing was carried out using naive CD4+ T cells from blood. The chain couples TRBV6-5 to TRBJ2-7; D not certain. The sequence was collected from a man younger than 35 with type 1 diabetes. CDR3 region: CASSYSRPPTEQYF. The CDR3 nucleotides read TGTGCCAGCAGTTACTCAAGGCCCCCTACGGAGCAGTACTTC.